This T cell receptor (beta chain) was identified during a study of vaccination effects on CD4 cells after COVID-19. Antigen-specific CD4+ T cells expanded by the ViraFEST assay with viral peptide pools were then sequenced. Subsequent to about 10 days of culture, CD4+ T cells were isolated. In the vaccine recipients, nucleocapsid antibodies were negative and there was no prior SARS-CoV-2 infection. Fresh IL-2-containing medium replaced half the medium on days 3 and 7. With regard to this clone: What it recognizes is unknown.

This CDR3 contains 17 residues. Germline CDR1 SGHTA, CDR2 FQGTGA. V gave up 0 bases and J gave up 6 bases; unmatched junction bases: 12. General study findings and limits: Vaccine-induced clones in healthy vaccinees cross-reacted with common cold coronaviruses in only 1 of 255 cases. Pronounced clonal contraction occurred in clones induced by infection and by vaccine late after vaccination. Convalescent patients in the study were few, and early post-infection timepoints were absent.

Sequencing was performed with immunoSEQ multiplex PCR; in TCRdb, only in-frame clones are kept and a portion is missing. This table has some 77,000 clones, approximately 70% appearing once. This TCR came from a human donor who received a COVID-19 vaccine. The chain recombines TRBV7-3 with TRBJ1-2; 8 positions match TRBD1. This material consisted of CD4+ T cells from PBMCs cultured with HCoV-OC43 spike peptides, taken before COVID-19 vaccination. As to subset: HCoV-OC43 spike overlapping peptide pool stimulation. The CDR3 sequence is CASSLTGQARVVDGYTF. The CDR3 region has the DNA TGTGCCAGCAGCTTAACGGGACAGGCCCGGGTGGTCGATGGCTACACCTTC. Using reference TRBV7-3 and TRBJ1-2 for the parts outside the CDR3, the full variable domain is GAGVSQTPSNKVTEKGKYVELRCDPISGHTALYWYRQSLGQGPEFLIYFQGTGAADDSGLPNDRFFAVRPEGSVSTLKIQRTERGDSAVYLCASSLTGQARVVDGYTFGSGTRLTVV.